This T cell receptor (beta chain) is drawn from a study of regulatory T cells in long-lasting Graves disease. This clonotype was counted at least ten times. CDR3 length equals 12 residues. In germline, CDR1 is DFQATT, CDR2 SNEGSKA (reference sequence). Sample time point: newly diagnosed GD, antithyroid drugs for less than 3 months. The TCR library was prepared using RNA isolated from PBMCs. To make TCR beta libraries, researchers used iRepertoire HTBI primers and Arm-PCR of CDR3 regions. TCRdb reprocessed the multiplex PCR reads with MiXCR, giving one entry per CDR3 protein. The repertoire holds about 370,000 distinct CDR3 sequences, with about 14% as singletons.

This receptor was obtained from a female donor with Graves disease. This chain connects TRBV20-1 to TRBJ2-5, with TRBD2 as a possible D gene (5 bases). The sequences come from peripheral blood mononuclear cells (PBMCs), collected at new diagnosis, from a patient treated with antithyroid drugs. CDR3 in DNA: TGCAGCGTGACTAACTCGGGGGAGACCCAGTACTTC. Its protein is CSVTNSGETQYF.